This TCR beta chain appears in the sequencing data of a study of cytomegalovirus exposure and HLA in healthy donors. The PCR contained 60 Vbeta and 13 Jbeta primers. Data came from immunoSEQ multiplex PCR; TCRdb stores just in-frame clones and leaves some out. This table has about 140,000 clones, approximately 84% appearing once. Germline loops: CDR1 SGHVS, CDR2 FNYEAQ. The CDR3 covers 18 residues. The V segment lost 3 bases and the J segment 3 bases; nucleotides outside the gene matches: 11. The sequence was obtained from a woman in her forties in good health and CMV-seronegative. V usage is TRBV7-6 and J usage is TRBJ2-2; 9 positions agree with TRBD2. What was sequenced was PBMCs. In DNA form, the CDR3 reads TGTGCCAGCAGCTTCAATAGCGGGGGAGAGTCGGACACCGGGGAGCTGTTTTTT. It translates to CASSFNSGGESDTGELFF.